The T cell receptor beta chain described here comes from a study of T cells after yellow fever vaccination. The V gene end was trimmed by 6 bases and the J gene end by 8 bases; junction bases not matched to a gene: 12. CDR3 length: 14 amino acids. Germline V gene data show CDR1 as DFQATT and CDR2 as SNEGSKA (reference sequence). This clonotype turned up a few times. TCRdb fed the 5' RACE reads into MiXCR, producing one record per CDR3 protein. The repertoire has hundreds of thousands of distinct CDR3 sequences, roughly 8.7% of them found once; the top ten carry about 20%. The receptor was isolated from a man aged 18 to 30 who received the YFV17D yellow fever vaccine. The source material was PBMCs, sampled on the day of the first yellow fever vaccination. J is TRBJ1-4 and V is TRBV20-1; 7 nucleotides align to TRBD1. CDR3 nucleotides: TGCAGTGCGGGTCCGACAGGGATCACAGAAAAACTGTTTTTT. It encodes CSAGPTGITEKLFF.